Detailed here is one T cell receptor beta chain. The antigen remains undetermined. These data belong to a study of T cells in tuberculosis. Study overall: Within 7 days of starting treatment, or before, PBMC were stored.

This table comes from immunoSEQ multiplex PCR, and its TCRdb copy is limited to in-frame clones, with some not included. This table holds fewer than 55,000 clones, about 96% found once. Study-wide results and limits: GEM motif frequencies gave roughly 65% accuracy; the GMM repertoire gave 80% to 90%.

From germline, CDR1 is PRHDT and CDR2 FYEKMQ (reference sequence). The V gene lost 5 bases and the J gene lost 0 bases, with 14 bases spanning the gap. The length of the CDR3 is 16 residues. Documented time point: new active TB diagnosis, blood taken before or within 7 days of starting treatment. Confirmation came from sputum smear and/or culture positivity for M. tuberculosis. This TCR derives from an adult with tuberculosis. The chain carries TRBV13 and TRBJ2-1; D not resolved. The sequencing here drew on PBMCs, taken at tuberculosis diagnosis. The CDR3 DNA reads as TGTGCCAGCAGCCTCCCCCAGGTTCGCTCCTACAATGAGCAGTTCTTC. Encoded protein: CASSLPQVRSYNEQFF.